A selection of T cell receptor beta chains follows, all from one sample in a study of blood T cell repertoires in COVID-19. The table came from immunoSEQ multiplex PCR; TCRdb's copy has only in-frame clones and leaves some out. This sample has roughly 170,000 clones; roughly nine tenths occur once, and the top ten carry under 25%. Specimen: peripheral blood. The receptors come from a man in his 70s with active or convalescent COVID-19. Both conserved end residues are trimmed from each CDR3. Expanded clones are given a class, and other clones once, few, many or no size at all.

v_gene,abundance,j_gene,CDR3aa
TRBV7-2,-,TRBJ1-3,ASSSQRGDRGLSGNTIY
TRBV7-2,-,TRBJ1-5,ASSLVLGQPNQPQH
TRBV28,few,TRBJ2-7,ATLSPDNFYEQY
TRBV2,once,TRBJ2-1,ASSVLAGLSNEQF
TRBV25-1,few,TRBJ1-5,ASSSRDSPNQPQH
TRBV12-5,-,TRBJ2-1,ASSSSSSYNEQF
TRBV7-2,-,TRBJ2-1,ASSRDRAGEQF
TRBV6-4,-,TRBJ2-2,ASSRQSNTGELF
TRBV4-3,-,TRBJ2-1,ASSKDQQGYEQF
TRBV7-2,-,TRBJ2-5,ASSFNTGWGETQY
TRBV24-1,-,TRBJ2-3,ATSERLAGNTDTQY
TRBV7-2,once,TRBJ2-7,ASSVTGTGTYEQY
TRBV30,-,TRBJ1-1,AWITSGNTEAF
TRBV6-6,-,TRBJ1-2,ASSYSKGVGSGYT
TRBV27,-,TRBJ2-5,ASSPGTGILQETQY
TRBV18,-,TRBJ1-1,ASQYGQNTEAF
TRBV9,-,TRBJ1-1,ASSPSGLGAF
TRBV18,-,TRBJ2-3,ASSLRPSTDTQY
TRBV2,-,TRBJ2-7,ASSLLRTGESHEQY
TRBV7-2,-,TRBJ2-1,ASSYRVSSYNEQF
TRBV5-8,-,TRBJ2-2,ASTRQGTTGELF
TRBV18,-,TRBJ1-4,ASSPPGQISAGEKLF
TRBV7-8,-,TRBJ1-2,ASSLGIPGLRRGYT
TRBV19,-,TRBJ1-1,ASSAEMNTEAF
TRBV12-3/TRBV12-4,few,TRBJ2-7,ASSADRAKEQY
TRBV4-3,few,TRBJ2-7,ASSQSVTDTSYEQY
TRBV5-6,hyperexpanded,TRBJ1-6,ASSYSGGPLH
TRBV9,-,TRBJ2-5,ASSVSPRGETQY
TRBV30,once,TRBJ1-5,AWDHNRGNQPQH
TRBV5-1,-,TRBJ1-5,ASSLEGASAQPQH
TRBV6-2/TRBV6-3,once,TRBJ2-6,ASSARGFGANVLT
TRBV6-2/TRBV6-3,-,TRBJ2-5,ASSYYGTGGGKTQY
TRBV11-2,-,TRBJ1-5,ASSQGDTSNQPQH
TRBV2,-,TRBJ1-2,ASRGEDGSTRRILLYGYT
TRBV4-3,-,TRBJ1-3,ASSQDLPRGSGNTIY
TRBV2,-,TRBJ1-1,ASTIDTGEAF
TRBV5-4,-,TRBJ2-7,ASSLSQGIYSEQY
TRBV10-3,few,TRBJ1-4,AISESGQPNEKLF
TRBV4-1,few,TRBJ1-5,ASSPKERQGVRQPQH
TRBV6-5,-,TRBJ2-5,AHSPGQGGLETQY
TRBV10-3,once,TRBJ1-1,AISETTANTEAF
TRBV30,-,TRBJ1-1,AWSQTANTEAF
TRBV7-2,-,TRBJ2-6,ASRAGGSPGANVLT